This T cell receptor beta chain comes out of a study of shared clonotypes between healthy human individuals. Study-wide context: The cohort comprised a couple of women and a few men. Their ages spanned 18 to 49 years. Study-wide results and caveats: Clonotype sharing among donors was thought likely to change with sequencing depth.

The authors distributed each subset's genomic DNA evenly over several immunoSEQ plates. Amplification in unsorted PBMC replicate PCRs started from around 0.3 ug DNA, which equals tens of thousands of T cell genomes. The assay was immunoSEQ multiplex PCR, and TCRdb's table has in-frame clones only and misses some. The repertoire holds approximately 480,000 clones, with 60% to 80% as singletons. Concerning this clone itself: Antigen specificity is unknown.

The CDR3 loop spans 17 amino acids. Germline lookup yields CDR1 SGHTS and CDR2 YDEGEE. Trimming at V came to 0 bases and at J to 3 bases, leaving 8 bases not matched to a gene. This sequence was found in a woman aged 40-49 years in good health. Some clones in this sample may be carry-over from other donors' samples. The rearrangement joins TRBV5-8 to TRBJ2-1, with 8 bases matching TRBD2. What was sequenced was PBMCs. The CDR3 protein is CASSLVMLAGLYNEQFF. CDR3 nucleotide sequence: TGTGCCAGCAGCTTGGTTATGTTAGCGGGACTCTACAATGAGCAGTTCTTC.